Presented here are 14 T cell receptor beta chains from one specimen sequenced in a study of T cell responses to AZD1222 COVID-19 vaccine. The table came from immunoSEQ multiplex PCR; TCRdb's copy has only in-frame clones and leaves some out. The sample contains some 150,000 clones, approximately 90% of which appear only once. Sequencing used peripheral blood, obtained 28 days after the second AZD1222 dose. Source of these receptors: an adult who received the AZD1222 COVID-19 vaccine.

This sequence joins TRBV19 and TRBJ1-1; no reliable D call. Trimming took 3 bases from V and 8 from J, leaving 10 bases between them. CDR3 length: 12 amino acids. Germline-derived CDR1 and CDR2 are LNHDA and SQIVND (reference sequence). The CDR3 here is CASSIGPAEAFF. The CDR3 nucleotides read TGTGCCAGTAGTATCGGGCCAGCCGAAGCTTTCTTT. The complete variable domain, with remaining parts taken from reference TRBV19 and TRBJ1-1, reads DGGITQSPKYLFRKEGQNVTLSCEQNLNHDAMYWYRQDPGQGLRLIYYSQIVNDFQKGDIAEGYSVSREKKESFPLTVTSAQKNPTAFYLCASSIGPAEAFFGQGTRLTVV.

In its sample, this clone was seen once. The V call is TRBV10-3, the J call TRBJ1-2, with D possibly TRBD1 on 6 matching bases. V lost 11 bases to trimming and J lost 8 bases, with 18 bases between them. The CDR3 has 12 amino acids. CDR1 is ENHRY, CDR2 SYGVKD, per germline. CDR3 amino acids: CAHTAGAGGYTF. DNA of the CDR3: TGTGCCCATACGGCAGGGGCCGGCGGCTACACCTTC.

This rearrangement joins TRBV28 to TRBJ1-1, with D tentatively TRBD1 (5 bases). CDR1 is MDHEN and CDR2 is SYDVKM in the germline V gene. Trimming stripped 7 bases from V and 0 bases from J, with 24 bases between. This CDR3 comprises 18 residues. The DNA for the CDR3 is TGTGCCAGCACTTTGCTGGGGGGGTACTCGCCAATGAACACTGAAGCTTTCTTT. Amino acid sequence: CASTLLGGYSPMNTEAFF.

This clone showed up just once. The chain uses TRBV13 and TRBJ1-2; D may be TRBD1 (5 bases). Per germline, CDR1 PRHDT and CDR2 FYEKMQ (reference sequence). Between the trimmed V and J ends, which lost 2 bases and 5 bases, there was a span of 15 bases. The CDR3 runs 15 residues. CDR3 in DNA: TGTGCCAGCAGCTTAATGGGCAGGGAAGTGTATGGCTACACCTTC. The encoded protein is CASSLMGREVYGYTF.

This clone is a singleton in its sample. This chain links TRBV7-9 with TRBJ2-7; possible D gene TRBD1, 6 bases. This CDR3 region has 18 residues. The germline CDR1 and CDR2 sequences are SEHNR and FQNEAQ (reference sequence). Trimming took 4 bases from V and 1 from J, leaving 23 bases between them. The CDR3 protein is CASSSSGTPKFTSYEQYF. CDR3 sequence (DNA): TGTGCCAGCAGCTCTTCCGGGACACCCAAGTTCACGTCCTACGAGCAGTACTTC. The variable domain in full, completed from reference TRBV7-9 and TRBJ2-7, reads DTGVSQNPRHKITKRGQNVTFRCDPISEHNRLYWYRQTLGQGPEFLTYFQNEAQLEKSRLLSDRFSAERPKGSFSTLEIQRTEQGDSAMYLCASSSSGTPKFTSYEQYFGPGTRLTVT.

The V gene is TRBV7-3, the J gene TRBJ1-2; D gene unclear. Germline assignment: CDR1 SGHTA and CDR2 FQGTGA. The CDR3 is made up of 13 amino acids. V was pared by 5 bases and J by 6 bases, with 13 bases between. The CDR3 DNA reads as TGTGCCAGCAGCCCATCTCCCTATGATGGCTACACCTTC. It yields the protein CASSPSPYDGYTF.

This clone appeared a single time. This chain links TRBV29-1 with TRBJ2-5; 10 nucleotides agree with TRBD2. This CDR3 spans 15 amino acids. V dropped 4 bases and J dropped 5; count of bases not matched to a gene: 10. CDR1 and CDR2 from the germline V gene are SQVTM and ANQGSEA. The CDR3 nucleotides are TGCAGCGTTGTAGGGATTAGCGGGGGGTGGGAGACCCAGTACTTC. Translated: CSVVGISGGWETQYF.

This chain uses TRBV23-1 with TRBJ1-6, with 7 bases fitting TRBD1. TRBV23-1 is noted as an ORF with a role that remains uncertain. The CDR3 totals 16 residues. J was trimmed by 6 bases and V by 2 bases; bases with no gene match: 7. CDR3: CASSQKKGQRNSPLHF. The CDR3 DNA sequence: TGCGCCAGCAGTCAAAAAAAGGGACAGCGTAATTCACCCCTCCACTTT.

The genes are TRBV5-6 and TRBJ1-1; D is uncertain. V was trimmed by 2 bases and J by 5 bases, leaving 16 bases between them. This CDR3 region has 15 residues. Germline CDR1 is SGHDT and CDR2 is YYEEEE. The CDR3 loop reads CASSLTEIGFTEAFF. CDR3 DNA: TGTGCCAGCAGCTTAACAGAAATCGGCTTTACTGAAGCTTTCTTT. Using reference TRBV5-6 and TRBJ1-1 for the parts outside the CDR3, the full variable domain is DAGVTQSPTHLIKTRGQQVTLRCSPKSGHDTVSWYQQALGQGPQFIFQYYEEEERQRGNFPDRFSGHQFPNYSSELNVNALLLGDSALYLCASSLTEIGFTEAFFGQGTRLTVV.

This clone was recorded once. The chain is built from TRBV6-1 and TRBJ1-2, with D possibly being TRBD1 (5 bases). CDR3 size: 17 residues. V gave up 4 bases and J gave up 2 bases, with 20 bases separating them. Germline CDR1 and CDR2: MNHNS and SASEGT. The chain's CDR3 is CASSAGGGTVTNYGYTF. The CDR3 DNA reads as TGTGCCAGCAGTGCCGGTGGTGGGACGGTAACAAACTATGGCTACACCTTC.

This clone was counted between two and nine times. This chain joins TRBV30 and TRBJ1-6, with TRBD1 as a possible D gene (5 bases). Trimming removed 4 bases at V and 6 bases at J, with 10 bases between. CDR1 and CDR2 (germline): GTSNPN, SVGIG (reference sequence). The CDR3 length is 13 residues. CDR3 loop: CAWKPRANSPLHF. In DNA form, the CDR3 reads TGTGCCTGGAAGCCCAGGGCTAATTCACCCCTCCACTTT. Looking up the rest from reference TRBV30 and TRBJ1-6 gives the full variable domain: SQTIHQWPATLVQPVGSPLSLECTVEGTSNPNLYWYRQAAGRGLQLLFYSVGIGQISSEVPQNLSASRPQDRQFILSSKKLLLSDSGFYLCAWKPRANSPLHFGNGTRLTVT.

The chain couples TRBV7-9 to TRBJ1-2; possible D gene TRBD1, 6 bases. The germline V gene has CDR1 SEHNR and CDR2 FQNEAQ (reference sequence). This CDR3 has 15 residues. V was shortened by 1 base and J by 8 bases, with 17 bases between the two germline ends. The CDR3 sequence is CASSLETPGAMGYTF. CDR3 sequence (DNA): TGTGCCAGCAGCTTAGAAACCCCGGGGGCGATGGGCTACACCTTC.

This chain uses TRBV2 with TRBJ1-5, with D perhaps TRBD1 (5 bases). With 2 bases removed from V and 6 bases from J, the gap between germline ends came to 8 bases. The CDR3 covers 13 residues. CDR1 is SNHLY and CDR2 is FYNNEI in the germline V gene. The DNA of the CDR3 is TGTGCCAGCAGTGAATCGGGGGTTCAGCCCCAGCATTTT. Its translation is CASSESGVQPQHF.

This chain links TRBV12-3 or TRBV12-4 with TRBJ2-1, with a possible D match to TRBD1 (6 bases). The CDR3 contains 12 residues. Trimming took 6 bases from V and 12 from J, leaving 15 bases between them. The CDR3 is CASSRNRDGQFF. The DNA of the CDR3 is TGTGCCAGCAGCCGTAACAGGGATGGGCAGTTCTTC.